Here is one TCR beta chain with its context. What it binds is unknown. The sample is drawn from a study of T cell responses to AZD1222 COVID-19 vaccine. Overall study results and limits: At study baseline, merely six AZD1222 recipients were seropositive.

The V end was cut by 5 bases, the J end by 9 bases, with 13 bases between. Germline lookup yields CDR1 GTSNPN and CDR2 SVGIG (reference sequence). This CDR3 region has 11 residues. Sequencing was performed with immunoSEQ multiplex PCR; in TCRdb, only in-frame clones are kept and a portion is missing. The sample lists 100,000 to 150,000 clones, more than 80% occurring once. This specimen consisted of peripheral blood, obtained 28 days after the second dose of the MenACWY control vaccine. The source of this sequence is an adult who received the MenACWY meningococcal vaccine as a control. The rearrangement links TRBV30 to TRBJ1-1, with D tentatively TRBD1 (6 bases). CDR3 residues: CAWGGPNQAFF. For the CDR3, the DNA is TGTGCCTGGGGGGGCCCGAACCAAGCTTTCTTT.